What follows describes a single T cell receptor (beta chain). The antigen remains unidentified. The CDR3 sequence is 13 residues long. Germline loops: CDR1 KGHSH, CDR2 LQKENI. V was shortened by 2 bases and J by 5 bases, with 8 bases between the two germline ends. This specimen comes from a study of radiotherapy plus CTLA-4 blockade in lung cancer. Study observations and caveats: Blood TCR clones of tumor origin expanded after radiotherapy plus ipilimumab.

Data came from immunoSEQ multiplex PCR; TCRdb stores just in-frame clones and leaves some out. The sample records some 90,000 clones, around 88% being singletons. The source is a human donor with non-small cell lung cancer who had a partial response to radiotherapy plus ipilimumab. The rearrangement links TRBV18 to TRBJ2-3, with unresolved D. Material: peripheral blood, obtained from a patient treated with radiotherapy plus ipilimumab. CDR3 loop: CASSPWAGDTQYF. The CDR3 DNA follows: TGTGCCAGCTCACCATGGGCTGGAGATACGCAGTATTTT.